Below are 11 T cell receptor beta chains sequenced from a single sample in a study of blood T cell repertoires in COVID-19. Here immunoSEQ multiplex PCR was the method, and the copy in TCRdb shows in-frame clones only, minus some. The table records some 120,000 clones, approximately 74% of them present only once. Sequencing was performed on peripheral blood. The origin of the receptors is a man older than 75 with COVID-19, enrolled during active disease.

Only one count was recorded for this clone. The V call is TRBV7-2, the J call TRBJ2-1; 8 bases fit TRBD2. The trim removed 7 bases at V and 0 bases at J, leaving 8 bases unmatched. The length of the CDR3 is 16 residues. Germline CDR1 is SGHTA and CDR2 is FQGNSA. CDR3 bases: TGTGCCAGCAAATGGGGCGGGGGGACCTCCTACAATGAGCAGTTCTTC. Translation: CASKWGGGTSYNEQFF.

Comments on this clone: One end of the junction fails to match germline, which may point to a read error. The chain employs TRBV7-7 and TRBJ2-5; 7 nucleotides line up with TRBD2. This CDR3 has 14 residues. Germline loops: CDR1 SSHAT, CDR2 FNYEAQ (reference sequence). CDR3 nucleotide sequence: TGTGCTAGCAGCCCGGGAGGAGTCGGAAAGACCCAGTACTTC. Translated, it gives CASSPGGVGKTQYF.

The V gene is TRBV30, the J gene TRBJ1-2; TRBD1 might be the D (5 bases). Germline V gene data show CDR1 as GTSNPN and CDR2 as SVGIG (reference sequence). Trimming pared 4 bases from V and 6 bases from J, leaving 12 bases between. This CDR3 contains 12 residues. CDR3 sequence: CAWTGKLDGYTF. The DNA for the CDR3 is TGTGCCTGGACAGGGAAGTTAGATGGCTACACCTTC.

The rearrangement uses TRBV2 and TRBJ2-1; D is unclear. CDR3 length: 13 residues. V was pared by 3 bases and J by 8 bases, with 11 bases between. The germline CDR1 and CDR2 sequences are SNHLY and FYNNEI. CDR3 in amino acids: CASSEDFEDEQFF. CDR3 bases: TGTGCCAGCAGTGAGGATTTTGAGGATGAGCAGTTCTTC.

The V gene is TRBV18, the J gene TRBJ2-3; 8 nucleotides agree with TRBD2. The J segment lost 5 bases and the V segment lost 4 bases, leaving 5 bases of the junction unmatched. Germline loops: CDR1 KGHSH, CDR2 LQKENI. The CDR3 is 14 amino acids. CDR3 amino acids: CASSQGLEIDTQYF. CDR3 nucleotides: TGTGCCAGCTCACAGGGACTAGAAATAGATACGCAGTATTTT.

This clone has only a few counts. The rearrangement joins TRBV4-1 to TRBJ2-7; 13 positions match TRBD2. Germline CDR1 is MGHRA and CDR2 is YSYEKL. The V segment lost 3 bases and the J segment 4 bases; nucleotides outside the gene matches: 0. The CDR3 is made up of 14 amino acids. Here the CDR3 DNA reads TGCGCCAGCAGCCAGACTAGCGGGAGGTACGAGCAGTACTTC. Translated: CASSQTSGRYEQYF.

V is TRBV5-6 and J is TRBJ2-3; D remains ambiguous. The germline V gene encodes CDR1 SGHDT and CDR2 YYEEEE. CDR3 length equals 14 residues. V lost 3 bases to trimming and J lost 2 bases, with 10 bases between them. CDR3 in amino acids: CASSSSYITDTQYF. The DNA of the CDR3 is TGTGCCAGCAGCTCATCTTACATCACAGATACGCAGTATTTT.

The CDR3 bases are TGTGCCATCAGCAGGGGGGATTTCAATGAAAAACTGTTTTTT. Its protein product is CAISRGDFNEKLFF. This rearrangement joins TRBV10-3 to TRBJ1-4; 7 bases align to TRBD1. The V gene's germline CDR1 is ENHRY and CDR2 SYGVKD. CDR3 length: 14 residues. The ends lost 6 bases at V and 5 bases at J; junction bases unmatched: 6.

A few counts support this clone. The chain couples TRBV18 to TRBJ1-1, with 8 nucleotides matching TRBD1. V gave up 3 bases and J gave up 1 base; unmatched junction bases: 7. The CDR3 length is 16 residues. CDR1 and CDR2 (germline): KGHSH, LQKENI. The CDR3, as DNA: TGTGCCAGCTCACCTTTCTCCGGACAGGGGAACACTGAAGCTTTCTTT. Amino acid sequence: CASSPFSGQGNTEAFF.

This clone was found a few times. V is TRBV7-6 and J is TRBJ2-1; TRBD2 agrees at 12 bases. V was clipped by 4 bases and J by 9 bases; unmatched bases: 10. The V gene's germline CDR1 is SGHVS and CDR2 FNYEAQ. This CDR3 has 16 amino acids. CDR3 DNA sequence: TGTGCCAGCAGCTCGAGACTAGCGGGAGTTACCGGTGAGCAGTTCTTC. The encoded protein is CASSSRLAGVTGEQFF.

The chain joins TRBV9 to TRBJ2-1; 11 bases map to TRBD2. The CDR3 is 15 residues long. With 3 bases clipped from V and 6 bases from J, the junction kept 5 bases outside the gene matches. The germline gives CDR1 SGDLS, CDR2 YYNGEE. In DNA form, the CDR3 reads TGTGCCAGCAGCGCCGGGACTAGCGGTTTCAATGAGCAGTTCTTC. The encoded protein is CASSAGTSGFNEQFF.